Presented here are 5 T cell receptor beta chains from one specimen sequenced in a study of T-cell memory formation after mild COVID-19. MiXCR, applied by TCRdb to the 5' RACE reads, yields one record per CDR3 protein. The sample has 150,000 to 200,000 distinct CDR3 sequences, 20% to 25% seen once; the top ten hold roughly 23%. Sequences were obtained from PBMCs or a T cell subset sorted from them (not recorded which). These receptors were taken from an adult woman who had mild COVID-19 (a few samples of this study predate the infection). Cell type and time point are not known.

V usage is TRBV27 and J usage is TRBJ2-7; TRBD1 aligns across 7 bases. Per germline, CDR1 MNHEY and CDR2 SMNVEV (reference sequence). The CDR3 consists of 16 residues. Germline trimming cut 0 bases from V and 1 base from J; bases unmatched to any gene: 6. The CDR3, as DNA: TGTGCCAGCAGTTTATCTTTGGGACAGATATCCTACGAGCAGTACTTC. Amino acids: CASSLSLGQISYEQYF.

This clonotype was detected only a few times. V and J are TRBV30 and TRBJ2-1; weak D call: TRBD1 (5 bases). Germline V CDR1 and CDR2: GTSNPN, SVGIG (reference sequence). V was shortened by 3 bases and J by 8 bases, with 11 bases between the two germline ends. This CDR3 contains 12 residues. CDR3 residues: CAWRDISDEQFF. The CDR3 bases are TGTGCCTGGAGGGACATCAGCGATGAGCAGTTCTTC. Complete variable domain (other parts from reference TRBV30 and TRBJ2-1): SQTIHQWPATLVQPVGSPLSLECTVEGTSNPNLYWYRQAAGRGLQLLFYSVGIGQISSEVPQNLSASRPQDRQFILSSKKLLLSDSGFYLCAWRDISDEQFFGPGTRLTVL.

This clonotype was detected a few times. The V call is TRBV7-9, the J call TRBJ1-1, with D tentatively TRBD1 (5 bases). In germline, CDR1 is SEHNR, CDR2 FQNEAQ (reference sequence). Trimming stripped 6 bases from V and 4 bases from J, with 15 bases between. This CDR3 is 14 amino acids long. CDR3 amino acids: CASRSGASGTEAFF. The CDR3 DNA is TGTGCCAGCAGGTCCGGGGCCTCGGGCACTGAAGCTTTCTTT. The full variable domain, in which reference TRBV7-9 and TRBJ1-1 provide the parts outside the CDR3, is DTGVSQNPRHKITKRGQNVTFRCDPISEHNRLYWYRQTLGQGPEFLTYFQNEAQLEKSRLLSDRFSAERPKGSFSTLEIQRTEQGDSAMYLCASRSGASGTEAFFGQGTRLTVV.

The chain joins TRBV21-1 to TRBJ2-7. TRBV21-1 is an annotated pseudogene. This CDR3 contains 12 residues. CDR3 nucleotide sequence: TGTGCCAGCAGCAAGGGAATTTACGAGCAGTACTTC. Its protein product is CASSKGIYEQYF.

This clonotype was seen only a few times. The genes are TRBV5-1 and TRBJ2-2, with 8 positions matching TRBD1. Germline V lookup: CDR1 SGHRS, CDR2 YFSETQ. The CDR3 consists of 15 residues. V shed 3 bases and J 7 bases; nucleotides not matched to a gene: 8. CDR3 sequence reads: CASSSGQGGGGELFF. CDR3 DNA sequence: TGCGCCAGCAGCTCTGGACAGGGCGGCGGCGGGGAGCTGTTTTTT.